This TCR beta chain was observed in a study of early T cells in non-severe SARS-CoV-2 infection. Study summary: Chains were not paired, and sequencing was done on bulk RNA from unsorted whole blood.

Individual cDNA molecules received unique molecular identifiers. TCRdb passed the 5' RACE reads through MiXCR, listing each CDR3 protein once. Of more than 20,000 distinct CDR3 sequences in the sample, roughly 4.2% were seen once. The study, taken as a whole, reports: A preference for anti-spike CD8 responses marked VDJdb matching, which missed private and CD4 specificities.

Deletions cut 0 bases from V and 2 bases from J, with 8 bases between. The germline gives CDR1 SGHDT, CDR2 YYEEEE. The CDR3 extends over 14 amino acids. This clonotype showed up just once. The target antigen is unknown. The chain links TRBV5-6 to TRBJ1-2; no reliable D call. The receptor comes from an adult who was a healthcare worker with PCR-confirmed SARS-CoV-2 infection or an uninfected control (not recorded which). Material for sequencing was whole blood. CDR3 region: CASSLGTENYGYTF. Written as DNA, the CDR3 is TGTGCCAGCAGCTTGGGGACGGAGAACTATGGCTACACCTTC.